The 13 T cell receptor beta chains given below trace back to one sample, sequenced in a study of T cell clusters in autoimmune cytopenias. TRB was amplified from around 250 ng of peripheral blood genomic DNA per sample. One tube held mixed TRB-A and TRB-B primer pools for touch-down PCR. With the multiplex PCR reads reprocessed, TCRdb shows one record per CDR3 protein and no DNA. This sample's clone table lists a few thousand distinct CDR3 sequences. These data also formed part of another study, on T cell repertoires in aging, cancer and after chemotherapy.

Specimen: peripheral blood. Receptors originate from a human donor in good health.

CDR3 loop: CASSYSRESGANVLTF. The V call is TRBV6-2 or TRBV6-3, the J call TRBJ2-6. Germline assignment: CDR1 MNHEY and CDR2 SVGEGT. This CDR3 region has 16 residues.

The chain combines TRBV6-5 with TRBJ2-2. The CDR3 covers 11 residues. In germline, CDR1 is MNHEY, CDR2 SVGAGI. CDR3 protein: CASSSTGELFF.

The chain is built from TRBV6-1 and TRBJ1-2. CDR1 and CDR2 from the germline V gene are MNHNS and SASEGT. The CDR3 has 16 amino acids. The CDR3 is CASSENHGTFLYGYTF.

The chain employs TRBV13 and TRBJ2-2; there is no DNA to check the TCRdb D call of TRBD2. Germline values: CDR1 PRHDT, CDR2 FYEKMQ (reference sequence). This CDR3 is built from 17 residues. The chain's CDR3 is CASSLGERAGVPGELFF.

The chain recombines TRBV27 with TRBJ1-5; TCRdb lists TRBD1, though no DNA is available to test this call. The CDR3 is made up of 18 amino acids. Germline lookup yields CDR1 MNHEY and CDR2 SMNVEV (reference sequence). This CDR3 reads CASSLRGRRVTGNQPQHF.

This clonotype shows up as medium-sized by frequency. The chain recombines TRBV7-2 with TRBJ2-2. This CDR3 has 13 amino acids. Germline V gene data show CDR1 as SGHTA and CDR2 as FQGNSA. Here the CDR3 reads CASSLTNTGELFF.

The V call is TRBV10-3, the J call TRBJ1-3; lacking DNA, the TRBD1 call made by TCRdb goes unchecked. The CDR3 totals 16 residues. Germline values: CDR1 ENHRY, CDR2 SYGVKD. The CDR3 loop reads CAISALGSTSGNTIYF.

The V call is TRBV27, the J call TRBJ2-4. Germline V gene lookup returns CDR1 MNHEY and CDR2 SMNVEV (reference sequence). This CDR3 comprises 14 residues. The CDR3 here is CASSLFHSGNIQYF.

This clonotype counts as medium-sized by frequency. CDR3 residues: CASSRQGAPGELFF. The chain recombines TRBV7-9 with TRBJ2-2; TCRdb outputs TRBD1, but without DNA this stays unchecked. The CDR3 has 14 residues. Germline values: CDR1 SEHNR, CDR2 FQNEAQ (reference sequence). Together with reference TRBV7-9 and TRBJ2-2, the CDR3 gives the full variable domain: DTGVSQNPRHKITKRGQNVTFRCDPISEHNRLYWYRQTLGQGPEFLTYFQNEAQLEKSRLLSDRFSAERPKGSFSTLEIQRTEQGDSAMYLCASSRQGAPGELFFGEGSRLTVL.

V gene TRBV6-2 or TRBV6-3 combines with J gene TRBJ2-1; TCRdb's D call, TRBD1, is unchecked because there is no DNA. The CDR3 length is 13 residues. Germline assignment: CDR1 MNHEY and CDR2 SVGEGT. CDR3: CASSPGHRNEQFF.

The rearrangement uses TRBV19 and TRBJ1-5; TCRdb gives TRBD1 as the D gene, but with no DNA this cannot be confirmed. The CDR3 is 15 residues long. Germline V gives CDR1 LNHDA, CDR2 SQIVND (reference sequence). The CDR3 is CASSIPGDSNQPQHF.

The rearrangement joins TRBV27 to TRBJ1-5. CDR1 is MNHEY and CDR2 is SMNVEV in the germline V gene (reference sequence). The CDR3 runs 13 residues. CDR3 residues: CASSLQRALPQHF.

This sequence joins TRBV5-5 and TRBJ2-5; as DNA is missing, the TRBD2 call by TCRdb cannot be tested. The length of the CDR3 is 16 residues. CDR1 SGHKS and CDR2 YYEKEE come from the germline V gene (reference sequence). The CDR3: CASSLGLAGGEETQYF. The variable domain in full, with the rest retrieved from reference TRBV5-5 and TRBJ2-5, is DAGVTQSPTHLIKTRGQQVTLRCSPISGHKSVSWYQQVLGQGPQFIFQYYEKEERGRGNFPDRFSARQFPNYSSELNVNALLLGDSALYLCASSLGLAGGEETQYFGPGTRLLVL.